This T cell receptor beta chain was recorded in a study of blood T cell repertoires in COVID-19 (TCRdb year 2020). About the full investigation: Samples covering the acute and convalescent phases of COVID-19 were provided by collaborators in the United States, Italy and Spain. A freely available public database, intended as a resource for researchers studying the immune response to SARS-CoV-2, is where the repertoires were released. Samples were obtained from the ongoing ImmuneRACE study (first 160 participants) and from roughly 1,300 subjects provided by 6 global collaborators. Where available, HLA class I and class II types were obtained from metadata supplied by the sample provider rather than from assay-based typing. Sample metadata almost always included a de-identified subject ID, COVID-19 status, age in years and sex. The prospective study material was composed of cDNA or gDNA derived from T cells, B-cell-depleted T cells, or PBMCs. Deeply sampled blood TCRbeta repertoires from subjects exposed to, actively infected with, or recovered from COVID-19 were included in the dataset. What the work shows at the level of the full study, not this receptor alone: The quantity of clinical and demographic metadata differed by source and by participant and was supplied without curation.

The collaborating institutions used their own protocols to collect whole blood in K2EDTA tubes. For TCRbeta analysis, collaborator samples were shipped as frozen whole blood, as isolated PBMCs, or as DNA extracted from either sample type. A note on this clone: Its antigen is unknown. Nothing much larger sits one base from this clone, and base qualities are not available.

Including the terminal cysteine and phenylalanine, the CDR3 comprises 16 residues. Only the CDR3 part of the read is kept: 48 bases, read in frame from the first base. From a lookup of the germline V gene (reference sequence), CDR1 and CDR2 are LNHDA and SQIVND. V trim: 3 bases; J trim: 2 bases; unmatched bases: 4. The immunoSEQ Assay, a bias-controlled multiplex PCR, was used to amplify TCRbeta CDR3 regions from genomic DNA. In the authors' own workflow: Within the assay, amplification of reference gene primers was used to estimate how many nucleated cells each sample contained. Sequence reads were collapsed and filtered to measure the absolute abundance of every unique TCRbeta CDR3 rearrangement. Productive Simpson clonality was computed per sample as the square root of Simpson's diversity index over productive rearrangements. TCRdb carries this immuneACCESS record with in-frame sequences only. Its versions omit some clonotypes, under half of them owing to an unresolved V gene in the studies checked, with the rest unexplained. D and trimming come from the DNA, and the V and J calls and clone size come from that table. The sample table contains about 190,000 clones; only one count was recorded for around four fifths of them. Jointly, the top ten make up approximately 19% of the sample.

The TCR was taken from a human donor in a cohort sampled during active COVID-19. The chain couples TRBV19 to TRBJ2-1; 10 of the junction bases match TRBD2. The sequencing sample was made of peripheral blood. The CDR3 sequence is CASSIRTSGPYNEQFF. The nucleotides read TGTGCCAGTAGTATCAGGACTAGCGGACCCTACAATGAGCAGTTCTTC.